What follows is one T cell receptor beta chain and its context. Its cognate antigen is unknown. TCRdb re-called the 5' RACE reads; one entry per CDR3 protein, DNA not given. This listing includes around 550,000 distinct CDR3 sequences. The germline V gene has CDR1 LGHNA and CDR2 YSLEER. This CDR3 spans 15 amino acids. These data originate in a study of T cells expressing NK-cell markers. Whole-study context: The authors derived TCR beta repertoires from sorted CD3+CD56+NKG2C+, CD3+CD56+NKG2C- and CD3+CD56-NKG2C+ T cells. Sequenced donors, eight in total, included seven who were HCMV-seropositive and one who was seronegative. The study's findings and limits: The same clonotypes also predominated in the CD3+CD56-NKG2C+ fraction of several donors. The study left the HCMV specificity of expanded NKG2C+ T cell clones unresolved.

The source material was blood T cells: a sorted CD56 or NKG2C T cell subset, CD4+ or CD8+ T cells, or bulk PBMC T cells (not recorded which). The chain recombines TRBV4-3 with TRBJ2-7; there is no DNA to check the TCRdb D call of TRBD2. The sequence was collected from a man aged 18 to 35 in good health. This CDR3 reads CASSQGLAGVSEQYF.